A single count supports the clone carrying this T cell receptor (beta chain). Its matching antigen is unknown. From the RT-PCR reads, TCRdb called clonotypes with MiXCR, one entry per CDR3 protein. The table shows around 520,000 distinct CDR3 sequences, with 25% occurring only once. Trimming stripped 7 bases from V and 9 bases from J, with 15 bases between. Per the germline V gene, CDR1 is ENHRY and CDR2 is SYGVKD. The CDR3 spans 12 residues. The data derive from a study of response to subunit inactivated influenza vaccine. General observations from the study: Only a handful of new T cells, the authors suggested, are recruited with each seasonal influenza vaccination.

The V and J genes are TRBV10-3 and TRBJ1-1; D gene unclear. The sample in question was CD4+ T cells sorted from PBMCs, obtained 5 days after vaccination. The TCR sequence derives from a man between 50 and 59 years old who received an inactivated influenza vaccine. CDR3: CAITNGSYKAFF. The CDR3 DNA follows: TGTGCCATCACTAATGGGTCCTATAAAGCTTTCTTT.